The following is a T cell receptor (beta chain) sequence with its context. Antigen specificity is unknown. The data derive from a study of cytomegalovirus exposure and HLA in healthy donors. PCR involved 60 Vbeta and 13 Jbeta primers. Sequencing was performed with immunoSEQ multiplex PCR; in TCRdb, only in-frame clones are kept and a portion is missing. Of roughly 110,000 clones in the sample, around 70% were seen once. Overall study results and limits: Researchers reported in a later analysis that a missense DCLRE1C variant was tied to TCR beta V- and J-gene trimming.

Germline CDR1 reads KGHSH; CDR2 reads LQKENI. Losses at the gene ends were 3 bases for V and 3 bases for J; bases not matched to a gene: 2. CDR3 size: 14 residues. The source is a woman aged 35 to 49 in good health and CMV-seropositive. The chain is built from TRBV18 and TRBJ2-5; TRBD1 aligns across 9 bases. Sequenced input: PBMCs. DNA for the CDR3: TGTGCCAGCTCACCGGGGACAGGGAAAGAGACCCAGTACTTC. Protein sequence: CASSPGTGKETQYF.